Below are 6 T cell receptor beta chains sequenced from a single sample in a study of blood T cell repertoires in COVID-19. Profiled with immunoSEQ multiplex PCR; TCRdb holds only in-frame clones, not every one. Here the sample spans about 59,000 clones, 80% to 95% being singletons. Sequencing was done on a sample of peripheral blood. The receptor set was obtained from a man aged 80 or over with acute or convalescent COVID-19.

The CDR3 bases are TGTGCCAGCAGCCAAGATCGGGACAGGGTGGAGACCCAGTACTTC. Translation gives CASSQDRDRVETQYF. This sequence joins TRBV3-1 (or the pseudogene TRBV3-2) and TRBJ2-5, with TRBD1 matching over 9 bases. The ends lost 0 bases at V and 5 bases at J; junction bases unmatched: 4. CDR1 and CDR2 (germline): LGHDT, YNNKEL (reference sequence). CDR3 length: 15 residues.

The chain has TRBV29-1 and TRBJ2-7; possibly TRBD1 for D (6 bases). V was pared by 5 bases and J by 4 bases, with 15 bases between. The length of the CDR3 is 13 residues. Germline CDR1 is SQVTM and CDR2 is ANQGSEA. The CDR3 bases are TGCAGCGTTATTGTACAGGGTCCGTACGAGCAGTACTTC. Protein product: CSVIVQGPYEQYF.

The chain couples TRBV19 to TRBJ1-5; 9 positions agree with TRBD1. CDR1 is LNHDA, CDR2 SQIVND, per germline (reference sequence). This CDR3 is 16 amino acids long. Unmatched junction bases numbered 3, after V lost 2 bases and J lost 1 base. The DNA for the CDR3 is TGTGCCAGTAGTATATATGGGACAGGGAGCAATCAGCCCCAGCATTTT. This gives the protein CASSIYGTGSNQPQHF. Together with reference TRBV19 and TRBJ1-5, the CDR3 gives the full variable domain: DGGITQSPKYLFRKEGQNVTLSCEQNLNHDAMYWYRQDPGQGLRLIYYSQIVNDFQKGDIAEGYSVSREKKESFPLTVTSAQKNPTAFYLCASSIYGTGSNQPQHFGDGTRLSIL.

This chain connects TRBV6-5 to TRBJ2-3, with 12 bases identical to TRBD1. J was trimmed by 15 bases and V by 6 bases; bases with no gene match: 10. CDR1 is MNHEY, CDR2 SVGAGI, per germline. CDR3 size: 13 residues. The CDR3 region has the DNA TGTGCCAGCAGGGGGACAGGGGGCCGAGAGGAATATTTT. It yields the protein CASRGTGGREEYF.

A remark on this clone: A read error may account for a junction end that differs from germline. V is TRBV7-7 and J is TRBJ2-2; TRBD2 might be the D (6 bases). The CDR3 is 13 residues long. CDR1 is SSHAT and CDR2 is FNYEAQ in the germline V gene (reference sequence). In DNA form, the CDR3 reads TGTGCTAGCAGCTTAGCGCGGGACGGGGAGCTGTTTTTT. Encoded protein: CASSLARDGELFF.

The chain links TRBV5-1 to TRBJ2-3; 7 nucleotides line up with TRBD1. V gave up 0 bases and J gave up 5 bases; unmatched junction bases: 0. This CDR3 has 13 amino acids. Looked up from germline, CDR1 is SGHRS and CDR2 is YFSETQ. The CDR3 loop reads CASSLGQGDTQYF. CDR3 in DNA: TGCGCCAGCAGCTTGGGACAGGGAGATACGCAGTATTTT.